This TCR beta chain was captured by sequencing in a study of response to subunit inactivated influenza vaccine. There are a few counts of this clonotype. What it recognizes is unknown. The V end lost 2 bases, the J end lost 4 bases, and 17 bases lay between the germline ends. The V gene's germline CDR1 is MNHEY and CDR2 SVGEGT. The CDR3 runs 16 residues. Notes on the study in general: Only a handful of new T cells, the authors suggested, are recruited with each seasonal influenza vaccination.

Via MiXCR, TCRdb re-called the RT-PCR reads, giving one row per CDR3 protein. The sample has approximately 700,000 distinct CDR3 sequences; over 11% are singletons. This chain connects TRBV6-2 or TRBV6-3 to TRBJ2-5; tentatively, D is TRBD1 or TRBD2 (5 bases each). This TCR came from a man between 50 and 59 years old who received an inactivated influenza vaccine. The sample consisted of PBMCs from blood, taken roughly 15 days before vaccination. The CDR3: CASSYQGRAPGETQYF. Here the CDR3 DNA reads TGTGCCAGCAGTTACCAGGGACGGGCCCCAGGAGAGACCCAGTACTTC.